A single sample is the source of the 9 T cell receptor beta chains below, sequenced in a study of T cell changes during pregnancy in multiple sclerosis. The repertoire was sequenced with immunoSEQ multiplex PCR; TCRdb's copy has only in-frame clones and lacks some. The top ten clones hold roughly 1.9% of a sample with tens of thousands of clones, 85% to 95% of them seen once. Specimen: peripheral blood, collected in the third trimester of pregnancy. The receptors here all came from a female donor in good health, enrolled as a control in a pregnancy study.

The chain employs TRBV7-8 and TRBJ1-5; 8 bases line up with TRBD1. Germline V gene lookup returns CDR1 SGHVS and CDR2 FQNEAQ. This CDR3 has 15 residues. V shed 5 bases and J 5 bases; nucleotides not matched to a gene: 8. CDR3 sequence reads: CASSGRTGLYQPQHF. For the CDR3, the DNA is TGTGCCAGCAGCGGGAGGACAGGGCTTTATCAGCCCCAGCATTTT.

The rearrangement joins TRBV5-6 to TRBJ1-2, with 9 nucleotides matching TRBD1. Germline CDR1 and CDR2: SGHDT and YYEEEE. Losses at the gene ends were 4 bases for V and 5 bases for J; bases not matched to a gene: 9. CDR3 length equals 15 residues. CDR3 bases: TGTGCCAGCAGCCCCGTAACAGGGGGCTCATATGGCTACACCTTC. The encoded protein is CASSPVTGGSYGYTF.

The genes are TRBV4-3 and TRBJ2-4; tentatively, D is TRBD1 (5 bases). The CDR3 runs to 19 residues. In germline, CDR1 is LGHNA, CDR2 YSLEER. Trimming took 4 bases from V and 1 from J, leaving 23 bases between them. CDR3 sequence (DNA): TGCGCCAGCAGCCCTTGGGTGGGGAAAGACAGTGGGGCCAAAAACATTCAGTACTTC. This sequence encodes CASSPWVGKDSGAKNIQYF.

This clone has only a few counts. V usage is TRBV6-4 and J usage is TRBJ1-2; the D is unclear. Per the germline V gene, CDR1 is MRHNA and CDR2 is SNTAGT. The germline V and J ends were trimmed by 3 bases and 2 bases, with 19 bases remaining between them. The CDR3 length is 17 residues. CDR3 in DNA: TGTGCCAGCAGTGAGTTTTTTTCGGGAGGGCTCAACTATGGCTACACCTTC. Protein: CASSEFFSGGLNYGYTF.

The chain joins TRBV5-6 to TRBJ1-2, with 7 bases that match TRBD1. The V gene's germline CDR1 is SGHDT and CDR2 YYEEEE. The V segment lost 3 bases and the J segment 8 bases; nucleotides outside the gene matches: 13. The CDR3 covers 15 residues. CDR3 sequence (DNA): TGTGCCAGCAGCTCGTTCGACAGGGTCGGTGGGGGCTACACCTTC. Protein sequence: CASSSFDRVGGGYTF.

This chain uses TRBV6-5 with TRBJ2-1; a possible D gene is TRBD2 (5 bases). Trimming took off 2 bases at V and 0 bases at J, with 8 bases between the two ends. There are 15 residues in the CDR3. Germline V gene data show CDR1 as MNHEY and CDR2 as SVGAGI. The DNA of the CDR3 is TGTGCCAGCAGTTACAACCGGGACTCCTACAATGAGCAGTTCTTC. As protein: CASSYNRDSYNEQFF.

Notes on this clone: The junction and the germline gene differ at one end; a read error may be behind it. This rearrangement joins TRBV7-7 to TRBJ2-2; maybe TRBD1 (6 bases). Germline CDR1 reads SSHAT; CDR2 reads FNYEAQ (reference sequence). The CDR3 is 14 amino acids. CDR3 DNA: TGTGCTAGCAGCTCAAGGGGGATCACCGGGGAGCTGTTTTTT. It is translated as CASSSRGITGELFF.

This clone was seen a handful of times. The chain recombines TRBV2 with TRBJ2-2, with 9 bases matching TRBD2. Losses at the gene ends were 7 bases for V and 7 bases for J; bases not matched to a gene: 7. The CDR3 is made up of 14 amino acids. CDR1 SNHLY and CDR2 FYNNEI come from the germline V gene. The CDR3 protein is CASNQRGEVGELFF. As DNA, the CDR3 is TGTGCCAGCAATCAGCGGGGGGAGGTCGGGGAGCTGTTTTTT.

J is TRBJ2-7 and V is TRBV28; 9 bases match TRBD2. The CDR3 runs to 20 residues. Germline lookup yields CDR1 MDHEN and CDR2 SYDVKM. Trimming removed 4 bases from V and 3 bases from J; junction bases left unmatched: 22. CDR3 residues: CASSWRTGPKGLAGNYEQYF. DNA of the CDR3: TGTGCCAGCAGTTGGAGGACAGGACCCAAGGGGCTAGCGGGGAACTACGAGCAGTACTTC. Complete variable domain (other parts from reference TRBV28 and TRBJ2-7): DVKVTQSSRYLVKRTGEKVFLECVQDMDHENMFWYRQDPGLGLRLIYFSYDVKMKEKGDIPEGYSVSREKKERFSLILESASTNQTSMYLCASSWRTGPKGLAGNYEQYFGPGTRLTVT.